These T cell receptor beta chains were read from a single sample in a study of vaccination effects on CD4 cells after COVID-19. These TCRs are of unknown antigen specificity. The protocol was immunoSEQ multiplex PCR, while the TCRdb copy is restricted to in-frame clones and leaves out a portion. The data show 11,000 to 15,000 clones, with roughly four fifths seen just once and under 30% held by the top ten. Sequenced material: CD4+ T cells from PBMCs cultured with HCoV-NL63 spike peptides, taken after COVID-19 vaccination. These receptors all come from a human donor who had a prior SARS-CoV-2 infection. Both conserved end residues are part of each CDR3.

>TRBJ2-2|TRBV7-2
CASSSFPRGAAGELFF
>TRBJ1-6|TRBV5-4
CASRPGTGAFSPLHF
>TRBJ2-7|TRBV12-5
CASGRGSYEQYF
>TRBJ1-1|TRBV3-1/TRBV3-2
CASSQSEGGEAFF
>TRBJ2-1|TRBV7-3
CASSPGAGGPYNEQFF
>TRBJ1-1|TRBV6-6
CASSFLPVPDGTEAFF
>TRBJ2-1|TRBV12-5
CASGGVSGMGFF
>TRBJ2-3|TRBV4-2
CASSQGGFTDTQYF
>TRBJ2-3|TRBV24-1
CATSRDSTDTQYF
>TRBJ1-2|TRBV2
CASSQGALVGYTF
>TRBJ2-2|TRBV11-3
CASSLTWGQGSTGELFF
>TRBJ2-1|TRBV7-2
CASSLRLAGGGGKFF
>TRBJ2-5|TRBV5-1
CASSLEGRETQYF
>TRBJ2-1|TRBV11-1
CASSGTLVEQFF
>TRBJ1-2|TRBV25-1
CASREGQGYGYTF
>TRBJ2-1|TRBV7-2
CASSSLAGVYNEQFF
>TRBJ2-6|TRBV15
CATRAPRGGINSGANVLTF
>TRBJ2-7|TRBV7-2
CASSSSIYEQYF
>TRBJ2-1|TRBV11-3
CASSPSRGQQFF
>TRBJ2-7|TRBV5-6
CASSLPHHGYEQYF
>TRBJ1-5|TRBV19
CASTPINSGNQPQHF
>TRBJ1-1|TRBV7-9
CASSSHWTANTEAFF
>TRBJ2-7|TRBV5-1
CASSLAPGTFYEQYF
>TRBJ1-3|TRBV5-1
CASSLGQPDNTIYF
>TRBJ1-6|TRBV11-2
CASSLSGGQFNSPLHF
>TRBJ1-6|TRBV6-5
CASRSPSRSDSPLHF
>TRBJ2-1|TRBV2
CASRADRGNEQFF
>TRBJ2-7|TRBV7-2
CASSLDLAVTYEQYF
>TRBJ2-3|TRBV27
CASSWGREGDTQYF
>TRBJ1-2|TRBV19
CASFSRVTYGYTF
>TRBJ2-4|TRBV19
CASIPSDIQYF
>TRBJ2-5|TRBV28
CASSPRTGSETQYF
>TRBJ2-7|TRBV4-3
CASSQDLQTSEYEQYF
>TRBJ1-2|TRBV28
CASSLDNNYGYTF
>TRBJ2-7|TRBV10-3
CAISDQGDRLTYEQYF
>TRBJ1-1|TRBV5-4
CASSFDRQYTEAFF
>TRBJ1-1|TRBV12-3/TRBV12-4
CASLLGHTEAFF
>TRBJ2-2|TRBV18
CASSPATGWAGELFF
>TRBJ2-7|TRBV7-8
CASSLDAGAAGYEQYF
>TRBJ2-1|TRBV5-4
CASSWGLAGGPNEQFF
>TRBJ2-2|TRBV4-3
CASSQDTSETRPDTGELFF
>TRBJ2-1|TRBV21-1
CASSKLAPPRGSYNEQFF
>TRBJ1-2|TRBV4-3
CASSQELSNYGYTF
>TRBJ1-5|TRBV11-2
CASSLAPGAHQPQHF
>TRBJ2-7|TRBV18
CASSPQGDEQYF